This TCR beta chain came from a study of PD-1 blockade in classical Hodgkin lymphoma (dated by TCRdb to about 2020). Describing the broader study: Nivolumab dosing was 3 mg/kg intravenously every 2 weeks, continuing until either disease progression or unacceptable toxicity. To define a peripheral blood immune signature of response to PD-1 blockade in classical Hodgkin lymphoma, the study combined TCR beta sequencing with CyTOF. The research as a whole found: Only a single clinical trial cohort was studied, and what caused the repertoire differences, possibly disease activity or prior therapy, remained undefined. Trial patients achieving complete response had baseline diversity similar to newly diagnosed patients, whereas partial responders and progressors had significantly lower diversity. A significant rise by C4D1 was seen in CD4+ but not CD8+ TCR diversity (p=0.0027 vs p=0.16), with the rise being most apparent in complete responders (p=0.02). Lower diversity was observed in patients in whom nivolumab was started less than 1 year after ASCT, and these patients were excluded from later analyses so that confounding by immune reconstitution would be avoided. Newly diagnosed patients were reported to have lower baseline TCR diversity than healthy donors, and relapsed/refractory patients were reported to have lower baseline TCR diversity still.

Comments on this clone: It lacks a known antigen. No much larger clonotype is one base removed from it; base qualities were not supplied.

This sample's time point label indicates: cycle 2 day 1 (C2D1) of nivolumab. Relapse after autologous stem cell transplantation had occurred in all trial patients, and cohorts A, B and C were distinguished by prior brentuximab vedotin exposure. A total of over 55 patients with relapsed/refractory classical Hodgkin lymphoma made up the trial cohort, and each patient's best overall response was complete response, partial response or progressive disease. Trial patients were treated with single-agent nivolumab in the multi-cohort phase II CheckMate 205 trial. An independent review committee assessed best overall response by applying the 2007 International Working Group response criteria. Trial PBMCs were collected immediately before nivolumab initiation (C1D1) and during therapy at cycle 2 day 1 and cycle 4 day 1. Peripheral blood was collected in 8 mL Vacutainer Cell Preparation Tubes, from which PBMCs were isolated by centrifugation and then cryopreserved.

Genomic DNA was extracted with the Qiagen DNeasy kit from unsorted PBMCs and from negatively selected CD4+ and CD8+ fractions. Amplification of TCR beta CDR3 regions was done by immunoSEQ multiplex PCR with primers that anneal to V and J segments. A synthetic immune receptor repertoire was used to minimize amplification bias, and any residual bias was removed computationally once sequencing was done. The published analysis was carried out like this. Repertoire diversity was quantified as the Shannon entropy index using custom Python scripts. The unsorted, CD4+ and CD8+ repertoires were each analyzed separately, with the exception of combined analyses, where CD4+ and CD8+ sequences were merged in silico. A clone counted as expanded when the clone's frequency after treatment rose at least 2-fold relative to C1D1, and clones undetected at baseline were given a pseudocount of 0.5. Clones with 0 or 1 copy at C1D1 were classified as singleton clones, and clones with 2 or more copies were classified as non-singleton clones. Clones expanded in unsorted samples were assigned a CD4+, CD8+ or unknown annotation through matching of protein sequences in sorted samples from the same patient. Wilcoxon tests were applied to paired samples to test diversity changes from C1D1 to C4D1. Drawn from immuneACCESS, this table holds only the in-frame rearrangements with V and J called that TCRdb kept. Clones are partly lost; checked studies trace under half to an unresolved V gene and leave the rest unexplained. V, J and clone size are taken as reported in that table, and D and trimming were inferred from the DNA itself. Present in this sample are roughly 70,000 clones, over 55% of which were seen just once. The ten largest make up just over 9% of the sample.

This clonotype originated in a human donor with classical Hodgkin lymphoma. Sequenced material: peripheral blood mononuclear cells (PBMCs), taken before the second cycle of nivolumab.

The CDR3 reads as follows: CASSLFPEGNTEAFF. In nucleotide form, the sequence is TGTGCCAGCAGTTTATTTCCAGAGGGGAACACTGAAGCTTTCTTT. The chain links TRBV28 with TRBJ1-1, with no reliable assignment of the D segment. The germline V gene yields MDHEN for CDR1 and SYDVKM for CDR2. From its cysteine to its phenylalanine, the CDR3 spans 15 amino acids. The entry retains the CDR3 DNA only, 45 bases that are in frame from base 1. The junction shows trimming of 1 base on V and 1 base on J, plus 10 bases between the germline ends.